The 8 T cell receptor beta chains below all came from one sample that was sequenced in a study of PD-1 blockade in classical Hodgkin lymphoma. Assay used: immunoSEQ multiplex PCR; TCRdb lists only in-frame clones, some missing. The top ten clones hold approximately 8.1% of a sample with 37,000 or so clones, 85% to 90% of them seen once. Every single patient, without exception, relapsed after autologous stem cell transplantation, and brentuximab vedotin exposure varied. The material was peripheral blood mononuclear cells (PBMCs), obtained before the second cycle of nivolumab. Source of these receptors: a human donor with classical Hodgkin lymphoma.

The chain has TRBV7-9 and TRBJ1-1; possible D gene TRBD1, 5 bases. The CDR3 has 15 amino acids. Trimming removed 5 bases from V and 6 bases from J, with 19 bases in between. The V gene's germline CDR1 is SEHNR and CDR2 FQNEAQ (reference sequence). CDR3 protein: CASSPRVRRGAEAFF. In nucleotides, the CDR3 is TGTGCCAGCAGCCCGCGCGTCAGAAGGGGTGCTGAAGCTTTCTTT.

The rearrangement uses TRBV5-6 and TRBJ2-7; 9 nucleotides match TRBD2. The V gene end was trimmed by 4 bases and the J gene end by 4 bases; junction bases not matched to a gene: 18. The CDR3 has 18 residues. Germline V gives CDR1 SGHDT, CDR2 YYEEEE. The CDR3 nucleotides read TGTGCCAGCAGCCTGCCCCATACCTTTAGCGGGAGAACGTACGAGCAGTACTTC. Translation: CASSLPHTFSGRTYEQYF.

V and J are TRBV7-6 and TRBJ2-7, with TRBD2 identical over 9 bases. The V segment lost 7 bases and the J segment 2 bases; nucleotides outside the gene matches: 18. The CDR3 has 18 residues. Germline CDR1 reads SGHVS; CDR2 reads FNYEAQ. The CDR3 region has the DNA TGTGCCAGCAACCTTGGGGGACTAGCAGTACATTGGGCCTACGAGCAGTACTTC. Its translation: CASNLGGLAVHWAYEQYF.

The rearrangement uses TRBV11-2 and TRBJ1-3, with 7 bases matching TRBD1. V gave up 5 bases and J gave up 0 bases; unmatched junction bases: 4. Germline values: CDR1 SGHAT, CDR2 FQNNGV. The CDR3 loop spans 15 amino acids. The CDR3 nucleotides are TGTGCCAGCAGCCCTGGGACAGACTCTGGAAACACCATATATTTT. Translating it yields CASSPGTDSGNTIYF. The full variable domain, with the rest looked up from reference TRBV11-2 and TRBJ1-3, is EAGVAQSPRYKIIEKRQSVAFWCNPISGHATLYWYQQILGQGPKLLIQFQNNGVVDDSQLPKDRFSAERLKGVDSTLKIQPAKLEDSAVYLCASSPGTDSGNTIYFGEGSWLTVV.

The chain combines TRBV7-9 with TRBJ2-7; no reliable D call. V was clipped by 2 bases and J by 4 bases, with 3 bases between them. The germline CDR1 and CDR2 sequences are SEHNR and FQNEAQ (reference sequence). The CDR3 sequence is 11 residues long. CDR3 in DNA: TGTGCCAGCAGCTTAAGGTACGAGCAGTACTTC. Translated: CASSLRYEQYF.

Concerning this clone: Sequence at one end of the junction differs from germline and may be a read error. This chain links TRBV27 with TRBJ1-1; 7 positions agree with TRBD1. The germline gives CDR1 MNHEY, CDR2 SMNVEV (reference sequence). The CDR3 is 14 residues long. The CDR3 DNA sequence: TGTGTCAGCAGTTTGTCAGGGGGGAACACTGAAGCTTTCTTT. This encodes CVSSLSGGNTEAFF.

The chain combines TRBV27 with TRBJ2-4, with D possibly matching TRBD1 (5 bases). CDR3 size: 15 residues. The germline V and J ends were trimmed by 5 bases and 1 base, with 12 bases remaining between them. Germline V CDR1 and CDR2: MNHEY, SMNVEV (reference sequence). The CDR3, as DNA: TGTGCCAGCAGTGAACTTGGGGCCGCCAAAAACATTCAGTACTTC. Its protein product is CASSELGAAKNIQYF.

V usage is TRBV9 and J usage is TRBJ2-2; D call uncertain. The CDR3 spans 16 residues. The V end was cut by 0 bases, the J end by 0 bases, with 9 bases between. The germline gives CDR1 SGDLS, CDR2 YYNGEE. This CDR3 reads CASSVVSYTNTGELFF. In nucleotides, the CDR3 is TGTGCCAGCAGCGTAGTATCTTATACGAACACCGGGGAGCTGTTTTTT.